This T cell receptor (beta chain) originates from a study of control samples from healthy donors and cancer patients. TCRdb's copy holds only in-frame clones and misses some; the assay was immunoSEQ multiplex PCR. Of 90,000 to 140,000 clones in the sample, about four fifths are singletons; the top ten hold about 13%. V lost 5 bases and J 3 bases, leaving 19 bases between the germline ends. Germline CDR1 MDHEN, CDR2 SYDVKM. CDR3 size: 16 residues. The receptor was isolated from a woman aged 50 to 60 in good health. Source material: blood. The chain has TRBV28 and TRBJ1-1; D is perhaps TRBD1 (6 bases). DNA for the CDR3: TGTGCCAGCAGTCCAAGCGGGGGGCGCGGGTACACTGAAGCTTTCTTT. It is translated as CASSPSGGRGYTEAFF. Full variable domain (remainder filled in from reference TRBV28 and TRBJ1-1): DVKVTQSSRYLVKRTGEKVFLECVQDMDHENMFWYRQDPGLGLRLIYFSYDVKMKEKGDIPEGYSVSREKKERFSLILESASTNQTSMYLCASSPSGGRGYTEAFFGQGTRLTVV.